The source of this TCR beta chain is a study of T cell clusters in autoimmune cytopenias. Germline V CDR1 and CDR2: LNHDA, SQIVND (reference sequence). The CDR3 totals 11 residues. Each sample's input was around 250 ng genomic DNA, 35,000 to 40,000 genome equivalents. Multiplex touch-down PCR amplified TRB using TRB-A and TRB-B pools in one tube. TCRdb re-called the multiplex PCR reads and catalogs CDR3 proteins one per entry, DNA excluded. This listing includes about 8,400 distinct CDR3 sequences. This sequence was found in a human donor with an autoimmune cytopenia or autoimmune hepatitis (not recorded which). The specimen was peripheral blood. This chain uses TRBV19 with TRBJ2-5; TCRdb picks TRBD1, but there is no DNA to check that call. CDR3 sequence reads: CASSPGETQYF.